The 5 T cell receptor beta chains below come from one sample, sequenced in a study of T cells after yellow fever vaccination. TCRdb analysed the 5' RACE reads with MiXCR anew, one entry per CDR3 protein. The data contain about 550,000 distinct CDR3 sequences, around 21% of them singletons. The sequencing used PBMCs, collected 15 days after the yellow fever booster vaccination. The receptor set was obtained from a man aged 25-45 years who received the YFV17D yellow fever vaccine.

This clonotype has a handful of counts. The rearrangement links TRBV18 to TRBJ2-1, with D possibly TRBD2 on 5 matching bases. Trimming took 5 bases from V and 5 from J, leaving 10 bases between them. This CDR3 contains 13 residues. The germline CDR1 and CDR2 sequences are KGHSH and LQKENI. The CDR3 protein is CASSASPDNEQFF. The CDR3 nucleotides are TGTGCCAGCTCAGCTAGCCCTGACAATGAGCAGTTCTTC.

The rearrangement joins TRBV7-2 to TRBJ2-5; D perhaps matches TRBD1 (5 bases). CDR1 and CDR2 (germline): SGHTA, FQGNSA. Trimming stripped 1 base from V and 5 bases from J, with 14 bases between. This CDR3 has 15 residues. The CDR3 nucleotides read TGTGCCAGCAGCTTAGTACTGGGGCTCGGCGAGACCCAGTACTTC. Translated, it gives CASSLVLGLGETQYF.

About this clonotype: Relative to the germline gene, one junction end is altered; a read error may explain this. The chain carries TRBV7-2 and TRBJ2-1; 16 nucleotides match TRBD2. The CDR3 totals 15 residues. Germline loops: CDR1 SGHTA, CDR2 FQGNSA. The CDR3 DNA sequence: TGTGCCAGCAGCCCCCAATCGGGACTAGCGGGAGGGCCGGTCTTC. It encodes CASSPQSGLAGGPVF. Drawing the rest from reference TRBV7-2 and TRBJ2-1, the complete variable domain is GAGVSQSPSNKVTEKGKDVELRCDPISGHTALYWYRQSLGQGLEFLIYFQGNSAPDKSGLPSDRFSAERTGGSVSTLTIQRTQQEDSAVYLCASSPQSGLAGGPVFGPGTRLTVL.

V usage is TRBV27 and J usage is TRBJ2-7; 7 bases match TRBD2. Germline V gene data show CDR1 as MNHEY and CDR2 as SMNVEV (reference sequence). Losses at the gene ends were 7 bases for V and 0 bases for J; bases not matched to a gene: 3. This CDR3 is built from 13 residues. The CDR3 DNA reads TGTGCCAGCAAGGGAGGGAACTCCTACGAGCAGTACTTC. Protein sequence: CASKGGNSYEQYF.

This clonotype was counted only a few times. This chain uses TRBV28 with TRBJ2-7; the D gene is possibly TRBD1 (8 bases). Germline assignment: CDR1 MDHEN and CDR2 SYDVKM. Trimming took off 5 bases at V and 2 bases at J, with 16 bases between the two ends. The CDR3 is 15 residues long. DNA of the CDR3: TGTGCCAGCAGTCCCCCTACAGGGGGGGCCTACGAGCAGTACTTC. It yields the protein CASSPPTGGAYEQYF.